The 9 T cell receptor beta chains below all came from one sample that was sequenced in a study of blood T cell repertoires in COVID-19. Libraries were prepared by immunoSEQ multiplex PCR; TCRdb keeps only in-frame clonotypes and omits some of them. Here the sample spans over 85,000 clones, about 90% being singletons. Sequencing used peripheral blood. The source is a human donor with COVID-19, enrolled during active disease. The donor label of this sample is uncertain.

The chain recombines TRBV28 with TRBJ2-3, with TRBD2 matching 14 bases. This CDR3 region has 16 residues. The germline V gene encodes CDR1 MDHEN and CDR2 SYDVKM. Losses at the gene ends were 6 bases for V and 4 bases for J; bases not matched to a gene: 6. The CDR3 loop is CASSPGTSGSPDTQYF. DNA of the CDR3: TGTGCCAGCAGCCCCGGGACTAGCGGGAGTCCAGATACGCAGTATTTT.

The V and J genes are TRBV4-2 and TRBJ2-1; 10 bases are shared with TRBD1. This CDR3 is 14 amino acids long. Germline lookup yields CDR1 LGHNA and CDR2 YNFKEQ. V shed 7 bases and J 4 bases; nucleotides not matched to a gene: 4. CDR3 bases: TGTGCCAGCACCGGGGACAGGGGTTACAATGAGCAGTTCTTC. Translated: CASTGDRGYNEQFF.

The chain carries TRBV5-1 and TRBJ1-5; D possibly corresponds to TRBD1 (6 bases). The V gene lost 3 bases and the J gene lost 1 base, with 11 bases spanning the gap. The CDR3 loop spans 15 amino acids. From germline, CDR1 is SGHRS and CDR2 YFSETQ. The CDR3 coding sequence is TGCGCCAGCAGCTCCGGTGGACAGAGCAATCAGCCCCAGCATTTT. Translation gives CASSSGGQSNQPQHF. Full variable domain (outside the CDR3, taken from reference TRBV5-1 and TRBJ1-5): KAGVTQTPRYLIKTRGQQVTLSCSPISGHRSVSWYQQTPGQGLQFLFEYFSETQRNKGNFPGRFSGRQFSNSRSEMNVSTLELGDSALYLCASSSGGQSNQPQHFGDGTRLSIL.

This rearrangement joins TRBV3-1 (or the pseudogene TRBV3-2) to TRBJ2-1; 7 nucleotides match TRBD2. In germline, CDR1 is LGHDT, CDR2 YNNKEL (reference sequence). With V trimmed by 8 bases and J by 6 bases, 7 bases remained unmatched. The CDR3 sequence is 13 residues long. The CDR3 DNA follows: TGTGCCAGCGCTTTGGCGGGGGTCAATGAGCAGTTCTTC. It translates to CASALAGVNEQFF.

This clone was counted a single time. This CDR3 reads CASSSRDRRYEQYF. DNA of the CDR3: TGTGCCAGCAGCTCCCGGGACAGAAGGTACGAGCAGTACTTC. V usage is TRBV7-2 and J usage is TRBJ2-7, with 7 bases fitting TRBD1. CDR1 and CDR2 from the germline V gene are SGHTA and FQGNSA. The V gene end was trimmed by 4 bases and the J gene end by 4 bases; junction bases not matched to a gene: 7. This CDR3 has 14 amino acids.

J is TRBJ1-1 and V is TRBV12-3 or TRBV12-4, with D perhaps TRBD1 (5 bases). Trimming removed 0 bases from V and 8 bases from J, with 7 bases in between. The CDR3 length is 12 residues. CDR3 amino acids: CASSLAGLEAFF. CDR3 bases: TGTGCCAGCAGTTTAGCGGGACTCGAAGCTTTCTTT.

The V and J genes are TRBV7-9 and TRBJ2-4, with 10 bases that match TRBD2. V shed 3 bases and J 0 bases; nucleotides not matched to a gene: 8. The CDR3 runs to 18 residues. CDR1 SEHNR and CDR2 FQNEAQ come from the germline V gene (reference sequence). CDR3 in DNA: TGTGCCAGCAGCTTGACGGGTTTAGCGGGGGGAGCCAAAAACATTCAGTACTTC. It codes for CASSLTGLAGGAKNIQYF. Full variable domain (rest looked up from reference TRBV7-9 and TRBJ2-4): DTGVSQNPRHKITKRGQNVTFRCDPISEHNRLYWYRQTLGQGPEFLTYFQNEAQLEKSRLLSDRFSAERPKGSFSTLEIQRTEQGDSAMYLCASSLTGLAGGAKNIQYFGAGTRLSVL.

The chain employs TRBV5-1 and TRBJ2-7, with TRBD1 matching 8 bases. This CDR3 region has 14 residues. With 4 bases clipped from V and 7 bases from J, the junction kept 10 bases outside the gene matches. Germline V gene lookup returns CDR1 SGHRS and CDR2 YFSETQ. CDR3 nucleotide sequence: TGCGCCAGCAGCGATACAGGGGGGCCTTGGGAGCAGTACTTC. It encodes CASSDTGGPWEQYF.

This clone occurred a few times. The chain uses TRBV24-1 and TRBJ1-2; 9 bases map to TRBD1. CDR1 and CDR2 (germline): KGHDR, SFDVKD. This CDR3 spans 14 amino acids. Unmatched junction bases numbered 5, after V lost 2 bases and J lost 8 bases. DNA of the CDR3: TGTGCCACCAGTGATTCCGACAGGGGGAACGGCTACACCTTC. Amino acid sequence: CATSDSDRGNGYTF.